In its sample, the clone carrying this TCR beta chain was seen a few times. CDR3 regions were amplified by Arm-PCR using iRepertoire HTBI primers to build TCR beta libraries. TCRdb redid the calling of the multiplex PCR reads with MiXCR, one entry per CDR3 protein. The sample yields around 250,000 distinct CDR3 sequences, around 18% seen once. The data are from a study of regulatory T cells in long-lasting Graves disease. CDR3 length equals 17 residues. In germline, CDR1 is DFQATT, CDR2 SNEGSKA (reference sequence). Trimming took 1 base from V and 1 from J, leaving 17 bases between them. Noted time point: newly diagnosed GD, antithyroid drugs for less than 3 months. The TCR library used RNA extracted from PBMCs. The same sample was also studied in work on T cells in Graves' hyperthyroidism and ophthalmopathy.

This receptor was taken from a young woman with Graves disease. The sample in question was peripheral blood mononuclear cells (PBMCs), obtained at new diagnosis, from a patient treated with antithyroid drugs. The rearrangement uses TRBV20-1 and TRBJ1-5; possible D gene TRBD1, 5 bases. CDR3 region: CSARGNRDGQSNQPQHF. The CDR3 coding sequence is TGCAGTGCTAGAGGTAACCGGGACGGCCAGAGCAATCAGCCCCAGCATTTT.